This record covers a single TCR beta chain. Its target antigen remains unknown. No quality values exist for individual bases; no much larger clone is one base distant. These data come from a study of blood T cell repertoires in COVID-19 (TCRdb year 2020). For the study in its entirety: The collaborator samples originated in the United States, Italy and Spain and spanned the acute and convalescent phases of COVID-19. The dataset comprised deeply sampled blood TCRbeta repertoires from subjects exposed to, actively infected with, or recovered from COVID-19. The samples were drawn from two sources: the first 160 participants of the ongoing ImmuneRACE study, and 1,254 subjects contributed by 6 global collaborators. Where available, HLA class I and class II types were taken from metadata supplied by the sample provider and were not determined by assay-based typing. The repertoires were released in a freely available public database meant as a resource for research on the immune response to SARS-CoV-2. Sample metadata almost always included a de-identified subject ID, COVID-19 status, age in years and sex. The material from the prospective study consisted of cDNA or gDNA derived from T cells, B-cell-depleted T cells, or PBMCs. Study-wide findings and limitations: The quantity of clinical and demographic metadata differed by source and by participant and was supplied without curation.

Whole blood was collected in K2EDTA tubes by collaborating institutions according to the institutions' own protocols. For TCRbeta analysis, collaborator samples were shipped as frozen whole blood, as isolated PBMCs, or as DNA extracted from either sample type. Counted from cysteine to phenylalanine, this CDR3 has 14 amino acids. Of the read, only the CDR3 DNA is kept; its 42 bases are in frame from base 1. A distance of 11 bases separates the germline ends of V and J, which lose 1 base and 10 bases respectively. For CDR1 and CDR2, the germline V gene lists LGHNT and FRNRAP. TCRbeta CDR3 regions were amplified from genomic DNA using the immunoSEQ Assay, a bias-controlled multiplex PCR. As for how the authors treated the data: Within the assay, amplification of reference gene primers was used to estimate how many nucleated cells each sample contained. To quantify the absolute abundance of each unique TCRbeta CDR3 rearrangement, sequence reads were collapsed and filtered. For each sample, productive Simpson clonality was calculated as the square root of Simpson's diversity index over productive rearrangements. The immuneACCESS repertoire file appears here via TCRdb, limited to in-frame rearrangements. These files lack a portion of the clones; in checked studies, under half of the deficit traces to unresolved V genes, and the cause of the others is not known. That table is the source of V, J and clone size, and D and trimming were worked out from the DNA. Within this sample are roughly 72,000 clones, with 75% to 85% of them counted one time only. The top ten clonotypes cover around 5.8% of the sample.

The sequencing input was peripheral blood. The sequence derives from a woman aged 80 or over with active or convalescent COVID-19. The receptor chain draws on TRBV12-5 and TRBJ1-6; the D segment could be TRBD1, given 5 matching bases. The DNA sequence reads TGTGCTAGTGGTTTGGGGACATTGTCCTCACCCCTCCACTTT. Its amino acids are CASGLGTLSSPLHF.